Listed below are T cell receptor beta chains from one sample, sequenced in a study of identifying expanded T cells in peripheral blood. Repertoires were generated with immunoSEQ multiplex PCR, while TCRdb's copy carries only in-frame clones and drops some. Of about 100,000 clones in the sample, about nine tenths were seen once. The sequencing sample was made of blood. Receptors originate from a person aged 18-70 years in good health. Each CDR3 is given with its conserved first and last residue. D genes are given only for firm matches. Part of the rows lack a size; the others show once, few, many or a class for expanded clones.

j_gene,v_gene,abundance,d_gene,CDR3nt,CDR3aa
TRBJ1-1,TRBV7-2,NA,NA,TGTGCCAGCAGCTTAGGAGGGGGGTTCGTCACTGAAGCTTTCTTT,CASSLGGGFVTEAFF
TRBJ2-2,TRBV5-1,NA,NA,TGCGCCTCGAACAGCGGGAACACCGGGGAGCTGTTTTTT,CASNSGNTGELFF
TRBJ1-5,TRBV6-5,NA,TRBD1,TGTGCCAGCAGTTACGACAGGGCGTCAATACTGCATTTT,CASSYDRASILHF
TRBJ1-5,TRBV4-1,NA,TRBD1,TGCGCCAGCAGCCAAACAGGGGGCCCATGGGGTAACAATCAGCCCCAGCATTTT,CASSQTGGPWGNNQPQHF
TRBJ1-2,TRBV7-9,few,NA,TGTGCCAGCAGCTTAGGTGCTCACAACTATGGCTACACCTTC,CASSLGAHNYGYTF
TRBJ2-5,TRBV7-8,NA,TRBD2,TGTGCCAGCAGCTTAGGCACGGCGGGGGGAGAGACCCAGTACTTC,CASSLGTAGGETQYF
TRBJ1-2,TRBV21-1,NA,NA,TGTGCCATCTCCCATGGGTCCCGCAGGGTGAGGGGCTACACCTTC,CAISHGSRRVRGYTF
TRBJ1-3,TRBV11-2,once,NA,TGTGCCAGCAGCTTATCTCCAGGGACTGGAAACACCATATATTTT,CASSLSPGTGNTIYF
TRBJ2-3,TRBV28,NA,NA,TGTGCCAGCAGTAGTAACACAGATACGCAGTATTTT,CASSSNTDTQYF
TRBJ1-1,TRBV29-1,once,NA,TGCAGCGGGAGAACGGGTTGGAACACTGAAGCTTTCTTT,CSGRTGWNTEAFF
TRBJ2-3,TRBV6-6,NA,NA,TGTGCCAGCAGAATAGGAGGGGTGGATACGCAGTATTTT,CASRIGGVDTQYF
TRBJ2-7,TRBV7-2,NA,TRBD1,TGTGCCAGCAGCTTATCCGGGACAGGGCTGCGCGAGCAGTACTTC,CASSLSGTGLREQYF
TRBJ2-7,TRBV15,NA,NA,TGTGCCACCAGCGCGACACCGCTCGAGCAGTACTTC,CATSATPLEQYF
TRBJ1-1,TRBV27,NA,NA,TGTGCCAGCAGGGCTACAACCATCACTGAAGCTTTCTTT,CASRATTITEAFF
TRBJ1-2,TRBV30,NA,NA,TGTGCCTGGACACCACAGAGCTATGGCTACACCTTC,CAWTPQSYGYTF